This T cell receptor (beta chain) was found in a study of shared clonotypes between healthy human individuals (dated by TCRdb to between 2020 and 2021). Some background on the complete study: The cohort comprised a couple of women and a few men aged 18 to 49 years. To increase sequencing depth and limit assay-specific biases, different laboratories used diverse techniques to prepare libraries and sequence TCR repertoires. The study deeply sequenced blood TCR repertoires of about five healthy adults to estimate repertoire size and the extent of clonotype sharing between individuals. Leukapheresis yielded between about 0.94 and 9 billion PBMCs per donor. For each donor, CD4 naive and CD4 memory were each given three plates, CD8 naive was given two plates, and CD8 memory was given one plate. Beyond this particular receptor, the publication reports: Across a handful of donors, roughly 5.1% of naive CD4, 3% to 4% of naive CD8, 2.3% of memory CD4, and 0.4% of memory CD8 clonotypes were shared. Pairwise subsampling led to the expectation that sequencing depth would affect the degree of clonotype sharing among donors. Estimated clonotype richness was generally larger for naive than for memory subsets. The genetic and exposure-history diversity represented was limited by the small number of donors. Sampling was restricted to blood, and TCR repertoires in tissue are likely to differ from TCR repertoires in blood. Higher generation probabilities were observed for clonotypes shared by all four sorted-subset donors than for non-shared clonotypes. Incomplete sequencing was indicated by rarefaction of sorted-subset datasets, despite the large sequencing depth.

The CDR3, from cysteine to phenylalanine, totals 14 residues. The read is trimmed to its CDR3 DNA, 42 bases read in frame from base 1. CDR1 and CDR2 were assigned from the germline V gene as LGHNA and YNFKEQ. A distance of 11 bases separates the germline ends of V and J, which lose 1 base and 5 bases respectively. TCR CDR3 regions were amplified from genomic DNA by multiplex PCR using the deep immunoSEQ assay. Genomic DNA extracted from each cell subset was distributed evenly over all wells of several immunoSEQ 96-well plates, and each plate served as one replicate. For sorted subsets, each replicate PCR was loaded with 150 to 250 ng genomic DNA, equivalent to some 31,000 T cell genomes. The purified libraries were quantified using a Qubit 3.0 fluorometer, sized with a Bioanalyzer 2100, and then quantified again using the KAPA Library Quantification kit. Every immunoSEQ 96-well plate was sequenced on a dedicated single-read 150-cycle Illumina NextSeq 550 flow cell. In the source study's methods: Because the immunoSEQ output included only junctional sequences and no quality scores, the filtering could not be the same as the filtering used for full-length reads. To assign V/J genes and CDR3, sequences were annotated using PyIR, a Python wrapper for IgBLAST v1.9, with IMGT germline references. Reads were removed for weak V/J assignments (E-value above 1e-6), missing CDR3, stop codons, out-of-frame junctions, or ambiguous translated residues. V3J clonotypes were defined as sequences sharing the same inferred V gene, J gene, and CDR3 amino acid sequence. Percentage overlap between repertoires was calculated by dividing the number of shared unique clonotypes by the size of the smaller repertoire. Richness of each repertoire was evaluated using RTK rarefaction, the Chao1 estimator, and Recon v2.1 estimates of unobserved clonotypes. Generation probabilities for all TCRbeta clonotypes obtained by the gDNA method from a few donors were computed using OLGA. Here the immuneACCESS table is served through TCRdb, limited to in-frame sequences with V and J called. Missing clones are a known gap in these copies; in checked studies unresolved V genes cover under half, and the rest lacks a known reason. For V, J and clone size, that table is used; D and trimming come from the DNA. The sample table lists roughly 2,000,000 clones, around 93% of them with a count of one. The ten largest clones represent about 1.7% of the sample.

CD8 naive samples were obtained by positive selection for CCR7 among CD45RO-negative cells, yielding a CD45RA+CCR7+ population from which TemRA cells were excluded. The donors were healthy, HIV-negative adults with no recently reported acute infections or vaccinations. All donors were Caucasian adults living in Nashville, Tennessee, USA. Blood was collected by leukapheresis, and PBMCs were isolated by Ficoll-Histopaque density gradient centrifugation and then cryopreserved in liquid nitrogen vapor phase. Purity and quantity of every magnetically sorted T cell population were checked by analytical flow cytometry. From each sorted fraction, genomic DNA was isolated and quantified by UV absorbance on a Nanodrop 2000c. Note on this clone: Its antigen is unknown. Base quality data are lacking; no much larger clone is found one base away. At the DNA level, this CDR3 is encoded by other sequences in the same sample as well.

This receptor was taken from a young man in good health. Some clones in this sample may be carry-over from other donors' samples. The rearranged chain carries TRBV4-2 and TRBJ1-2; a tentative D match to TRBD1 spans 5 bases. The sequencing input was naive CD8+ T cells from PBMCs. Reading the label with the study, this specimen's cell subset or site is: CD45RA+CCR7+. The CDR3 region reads CASSQVGAGYGYTF. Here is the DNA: TGTGCCAGCAGCCAAGTAGGAGCAGGGTATGGCTACACCTTC.